This paragraph covers one T cell receptor beta chain sequence. This record comes from a study of blood T cell repertoires in COVID-19. Study-wide context: The United States, Italy and Spain provided the acute and convalescent COVID-19 samples. In each case, the material was cDNA or gDNA derived from T cells, B-cell-depleted T cells, or PBMCs.

Under the authors' procedure: Amplification with reference gene primers provided the estimates of nucleated cell counts. TCRdb's table, derived via immunoSEQ multiplex PCR, lists solely in-frame clones and lacks some. V, J and clone size were drawn from that table, and D and trimming were deduced from the DNA. Altogether approximately 190,000 clones are present, just under 85% being singletons, with the ten largest covering 6.5% to 8.5%. CDR1 and CDR2 from the germline V gene are MNHEY and SMNVEV (reference sequence). The ends were cut back, 5 bases at V and 7 bases at J, with 15 bases in the middle. The CDR3 runs to 14 residues.

Sequencing was performed on peripheral blood. The origin of this receptor is a human donor with acute or convalescent COVID-19. The donor label of this sample is uncertain. The rearrangement links TRBV27 to TRBJ2-1; a possible D gene is TRBD2 (5 bases). CDR3 nucleotide sequence: TGTGCCAGCAGTAGAGGGTTCGGAAGGAATGAGCAGTTCTTC. Amino acids: CASSRGFGRNEQFF.